This T cell receptor (beta chain) was recorded in a study of cytomegalovirus exposure and HLA in healthy donors. Whole-study results and caveats: For TCR beta chains, V- and J-gene trimming was later linked to a missense DCLRE1C variant. For most TCR beta V segments, an earlier analysis put the productive rate at about 87% or about 30% of the time. Most subjects' HLA-A and HLA-B alleles were reportedly predicted from TCR beta sequences.

In the case of this clone: What it binds is unknown.

The CDR3 contains 12 residues. CDR1 MNHEY and CDR2 SVGAGI come from the germline V gene. Trimming took 8 bases from V and 5 from J, leaving 12 bases between them. Researchers ran the PCR with 60 Vbeta and 13 Jbeta primers. Here immunoSEQ multiplex PCR was the method, and the copy in TCRdb shows in-frame clones only, minus some. The sample consists of fewer than 100,000 clones, roughly 76% of them appearing once. Sample: PBMCs. The V call is TRBV6-5, the J call TRBJ1-1; no firm D call. The clonotype originates from a female donor in good health and CMV-seronegative. The CDR3 region has the DNA TGTGCCAGCCCGACCCCGGGGACTGAAGCTTTCTTT. This encodes CASPTPGTEAFF.